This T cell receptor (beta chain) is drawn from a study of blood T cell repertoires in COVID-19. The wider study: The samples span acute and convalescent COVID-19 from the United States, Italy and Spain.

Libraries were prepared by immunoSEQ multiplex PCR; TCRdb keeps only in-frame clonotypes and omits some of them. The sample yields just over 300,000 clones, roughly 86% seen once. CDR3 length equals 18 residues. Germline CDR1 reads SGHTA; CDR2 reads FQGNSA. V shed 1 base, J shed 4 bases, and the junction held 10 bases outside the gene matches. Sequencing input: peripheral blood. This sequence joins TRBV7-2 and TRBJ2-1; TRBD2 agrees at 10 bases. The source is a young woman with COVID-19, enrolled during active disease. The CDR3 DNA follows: TGTGCCAGCAGCTTAGAGGCGGCTAGCGGGGGCCGATACAATGAGCAGTTCTTC. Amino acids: CASSLEAASGGRYNEQFF. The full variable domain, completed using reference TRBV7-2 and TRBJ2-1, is GAGVSQSPSNKVTEKGKDVELRCDPISGHTALYWYRQSLGQGLEFLIYFQGNSAPDKSGLPSDRFSAERTGGSVSTLTIQRTQQEDSAVYLCASSLEAASGGRYNEQFFGPGTRLTVL.